The 9 T cell receptor beta chains listed next were all sequenced from one sample in a study of T cells in Graves' hyperthyroidism and ophthalmopathy. TCR beta CDR3 regions were amplified from RNA transcripts. First-round RT-PCR targeting the TCR CDR3 was performed with the HTBI primer set. Via MiXCR, TCRdb re-called the multiplex PCR reads, giving one row per CDR3 protein. The data contain about 380,000 distinct CDR3 sequences, roughly 18% of them singletons. The sequencing sample was made of blood. The receptor source for this set is a young man with Graves' ophthalmopathy.

This clonotype was seen ten or more times. The chain joins TRBV7-2 to TRBJ2-3, with D possibly TRBD2 on 7 matching bases. Germline lookup yields CDR1 SGHTA and CDR2 FQGNSA. With 4 bases removed from V and 2 bases from J, the gap between germline ends came to 13 bases. The CDR3 spans 15 residues. The CDR3 sequence is CASSWGGGPTDTQYF. The CDR3 region has the DNA TGTGCCAGCAGCTGGGGGGGCGGCCCCACAGATACGCAGTATTTT.

This clonotype was counted at least ten times. This rearrangement joins TRBV28 to TRBJ2-3, with D perhaps matching TRBD1 or TRBD2 (6 bases each). With 6 bases removed from V and 4 bases from J, the gap between germline ends came to 11 bases. The CDR3 length is 13 residues. CDR1 is MDHEN, CDR2 SYDVKM, per germline. The CDR3: CASSGGSADTQYF. The CDR3 DNA reads as TGTGCCAGCAGCGGGGGCTCCGCAGATACGCAGTATTTT.

The V call is TRBV3-1, the J call TRBJ1-1; D perhaps matches TRBD1 (6 bases). Germline CDR1 and CDR2: LGHDT and YNNKEL (reference sequence). Trimming pared 2 bases from V and 5 bases from J, leaving 15 bases between. The CDR3 loop spans 15 amino acids. The CDR3 loop reads CASSQRTRRGTEAFF. The CDR3 DNA reads as TGTGCCAGCAGCCAACGGACACGAAGGGGGACTGAAGCTTTCTTT.

There are a few counts of this clonotype. The chain recombines TRBV27 with TRBJ2-1; TRBD1 or TRBD2 may be the D gene (5 bases each). The V end was cut by 10 bases, the J end by 9 bases, with 22 bases between. The CDR3 is 14 residues long. Per the germline V gene, CDR1 is MNHEY and CDR2 is SMNVEV (reference sequence). CDR3 residues: CANTRGITTSEQFF. The CDR3, as DNA: TGTGCCAATACGAGGGGAATCACCACATCTGAGCAGTTCTTC.

The sample holds many counts of this clonotype. V usage is TRBV7-2 and J usage is TRBJ2-3; D gene uncertain. The CDR3 spans 15 residues. V was pared by 3 bases and J by 0 bases, with 10 bases between. In germline, CDR1 is SGHTA, CDR2 FQGNSA. CDR3 coding DNA: TGTGCCAGCAGCTTTGGCGGTCCGAGCACAGATACGCAGTATTTT. Translating it yields CASSFGGPSTDTQYF.

Ten or more counts support this clonotype. The chain combines TRBV28 with TRBJ1-1; D perhaps matches TRBD1 (5 bases). The CDR3 consists of 14 residues. Germline-derived CDR1 and CDR2 are MDHEN and SYDVKM. Trimming pared 5 bases from V and 2 bases from J, leaving 12 bases between. CDR3 coding DNA: TGTGCCAGCAGTAAAGCGACAGCTAACACTGAAGCTTTCTTT. The encoded protein is CASSKATANTEAFF.

The chain couples TRBV4-3 to TRBJ2-3; tentatively, D is TRBD2 (7 bases). Trimming left V 4 bases short and J 4 bases short, with 21 bases between. From germline, CDR1 is LGHNA and CDR2 YSLEER. The CDR3 sequence is 17 residues long. CDR3 region: CASSLREPGGGADTQYF. In nucleotides, the CDR3 is TGCGCCAGCAGCCTCCGCGAGCCGGGGGGCGGAGCAGATACGCAGTATTTT.

Ten or more counts support this clonotype. In DNA, the CDR3 is TGCGCCAGCAGCTTGGAGGGGAACCAAGAGACCCAGTACTTC. It codes for CASSLEGNQETQYF. The J gene is TRBJ2-5, the V gene TRBV5-1; TRBD1 might be the D (5 bases). Trimming stripped 0 bases from V and 0 bases from J, with 6 bases between. The CDR3 runs to 14 residues. Germline-derived CDR1 and CDR2 are SGHRS and YFSETQ. The variable domain in full, with the rest retrieved from reference TRBV5-1 and TRBJ2-5, is KAGVTQTPRYLIKTRGQQVTLSCSPISGHRSVSWYQQTPGQGLQFLFEYFSETQRNKGNFPGRFSGRQFSNSRSEMNVSTLELGDSALYLCASSLEGNQETQYFGPGTRLLVL.

This clonotype was found a few times. The V call is TRBV7-9, the J call TRBJ1-6; D unclear. There are 14 residues in the CDR3. Trimming removed 3 bases from V and 9 bases from J, with 12 bases in between. CDR1 and CDR2 from the germline V gene are SEHNR and FQNEAQ (reference sequence). The CDR3 DNA reads as TGTGCCAGCAGCTTCCCCATTCCGGGTTCACCCCTCCACTTT. Encoded protein: CASSFPIPGSPLHF.